The following is a T cell receptor (beta chain) sequence with its context. Its antigen is currently unknown. These data belong to a study of T cell repertoires in cytomegalovirus infection. Turning to the study itself: From public TCR beta signatures came an indication of both CMV infection and matching HLA type.

Whole-study findings and limits: Ex vivo responses were dominated by HLA-C-restricted CMV-specific TCR beta clonotypes. Frequencies of public TCR beta families were cumulated, and this identified carriers of CMV plus the relevant HLA.

TCRdb independently ran MiXCR on the reads; one entry per CDR3 protein. The sample holds roughly 800,000 distinct CDR3 sequences, about 27% seen once. The germline V gene encodes CDR1 MGHRA and CDR2 YSYEKL. The CDR3 runs 16 residues. V lost 1 base to trimming and J lost 5 bases, with 17 bases between them. This material consisted of cultured CD8+ T cells from PBMCs, taken from culture after CMV antigen stimulation. The chain links TRBV4-1 to TRBJ1-2; no clear D gene. The receptor was isolated from a human donor in good health (CMV status not recorded). Some clones in this sample may be carry-over from other donors' samples. CDR3 in amino acids: CASSQAFDSPGYGYTF. DNA of the CDR3: TGCGCCAGCAGCCAAGCGTTTGATTCCCCTGGGTATGGCTACACCTTC.